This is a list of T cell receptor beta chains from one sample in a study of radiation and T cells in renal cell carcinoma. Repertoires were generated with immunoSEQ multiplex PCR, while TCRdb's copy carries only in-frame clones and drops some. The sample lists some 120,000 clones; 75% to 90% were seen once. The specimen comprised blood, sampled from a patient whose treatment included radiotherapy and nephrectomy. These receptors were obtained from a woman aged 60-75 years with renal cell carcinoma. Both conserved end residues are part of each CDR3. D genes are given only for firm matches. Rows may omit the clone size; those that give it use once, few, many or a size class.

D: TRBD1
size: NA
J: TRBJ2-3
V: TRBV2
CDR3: CASSAGTVTDTQYF
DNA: TGTGCCAGCAGCGCCGGGACAGTCACAGATACGCAGTATTTT

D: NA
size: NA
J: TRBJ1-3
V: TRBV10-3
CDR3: CAISETGGNTIYF
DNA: TGTGCCATCAGTGAGACAGGGGGAAACACCATATATTTT

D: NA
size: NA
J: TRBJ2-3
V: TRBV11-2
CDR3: CASSLAASTDTQYF
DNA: TGTGCCAGCAGCTTAGCAGCTAGCACAGATACGCAGTATTTT

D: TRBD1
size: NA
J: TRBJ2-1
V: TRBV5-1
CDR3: CASSLAGGESYNEQFF
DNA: TGCGCCAGCAGCTTGGCAGGGGGCGAATCCTACAATGAGCAGTTCTTC

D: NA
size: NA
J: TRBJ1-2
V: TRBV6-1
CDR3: CASSLEGTPGGYTF
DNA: TGTGCCAGCAGTCTGGAGGGGACCCCGGGAGGCTACACCTTC

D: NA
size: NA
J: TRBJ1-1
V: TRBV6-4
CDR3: CASSPGPQPNTEAFF
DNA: TGTGCCAGCAGTCCAGGGCCGCAACCGAACACTGAAGCTTTCTTT

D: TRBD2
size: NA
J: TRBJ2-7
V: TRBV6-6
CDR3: CASSLGLASGEQYF
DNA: TGTGCCAGCAGCCTCGGACTAGCGTCTGGCGAGCAGTACTTC

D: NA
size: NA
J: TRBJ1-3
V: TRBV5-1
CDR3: CASSYRAGASGNTIYF
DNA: TGCGCCAGCAGTTACAGAGCAGGGGCCTCTGGAAACACCATATATTTT

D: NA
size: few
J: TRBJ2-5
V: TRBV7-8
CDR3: CASSFGQQETQYF
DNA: TGTGCCAGCAGCTTTGGACAGCAAGAGACCCAGTACTTC

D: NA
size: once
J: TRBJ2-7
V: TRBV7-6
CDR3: CASRSGSNYDEQYF
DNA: TGTGCCAGCAGGTCCGGGTCCAACTACGACGAGCAGTACTTC

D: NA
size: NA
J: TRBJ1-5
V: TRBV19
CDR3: CASSILGGNQPQHF
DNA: TGTGCCAGTAGTATACTGGGAGGCAATCAGCCCCAGCATTTT

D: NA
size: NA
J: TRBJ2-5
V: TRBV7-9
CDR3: CASSLDQETQYF
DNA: TGTGCCAGCAGCCTAGATCAAGAGACCCAGTACTTC

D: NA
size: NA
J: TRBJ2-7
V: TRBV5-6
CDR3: CASSLGGAIDRSSYEQYF
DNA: TGTGCCAGCAGCTTAGGGGGGGCGATAGATAGGAGCTCCTACGAGCAGTACTTC

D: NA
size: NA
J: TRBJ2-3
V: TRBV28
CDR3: CASSLYSTDTQYF
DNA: TGTGCCAGCAGTCTCTACAGCACAGATACGCAGTATTTT

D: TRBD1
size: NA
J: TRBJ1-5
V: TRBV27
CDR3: CASRGGTVVPNSNQPQHF
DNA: TGTGCCAGCAGAGGGGGGACAGTCGTCCCAAATAGCAATCAGCCCCAGCATTTT

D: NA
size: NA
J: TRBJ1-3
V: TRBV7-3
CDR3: CASSLTGGNSGNTIYF
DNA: TGTGCCAGCAGCTTAACAGGGGGGAACTCTGGAAACACCATATATTTT

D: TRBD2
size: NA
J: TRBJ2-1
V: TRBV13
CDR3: CASSKGLAVSSYNEQFF
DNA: TGTGCCAGCAGCAAGGGACTAGCGGTAAGCTCCTACAATGAGCAGTTCTTC

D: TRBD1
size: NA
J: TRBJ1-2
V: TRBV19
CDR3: CASSTQGAGSGYTF
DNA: TGTGCCAGTAGTACACAGGGGGCCGGGAGTGGCTACACCTTC

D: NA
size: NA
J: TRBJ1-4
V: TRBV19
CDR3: CASRLYGGTNEKLFF
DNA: TGTGCCAGTAGACTCTACGGTGGAACTAATGAAAAACTGTTTTTT

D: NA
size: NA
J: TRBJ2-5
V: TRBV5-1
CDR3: CASSSLSGGQETQYF
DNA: TGCGCCAGCAGCTCCCTGTCGGGGGGCCAGGAGACCCAGTACTTC

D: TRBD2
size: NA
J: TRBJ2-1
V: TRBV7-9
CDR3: CASSLGAGGRESYNEQFF
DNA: TGTGCCAGCAGCTTAGGCGCGGGAGGGCGGGAGAGCTACAATGAGCAGTTCTTC

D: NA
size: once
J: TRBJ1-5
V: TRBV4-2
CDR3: CASSQDLSFSNQPQHF
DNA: TGTGCCAGCAGCCAAGATCTTAGTTTTAGCAATCAGCCCCAGCATTTT

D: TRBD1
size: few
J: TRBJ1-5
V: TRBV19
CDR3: CASHRDRNSNQPQHF
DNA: TGTGCCAGCCACCGGGACAGAAATAGCAATCAGCCCCAGCATTTT

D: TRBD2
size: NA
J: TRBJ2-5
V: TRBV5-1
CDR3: CASSLVAGGQETQYF
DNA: TGCGCCAGCAGCTTGGTTGCGGGGGGGCAAGAGACCCAGTACTTC

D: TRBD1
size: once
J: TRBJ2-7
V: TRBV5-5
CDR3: CASSLRTGGHEQYF
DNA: TGTGCCAGCAGCTTGAGGACAGGGGGCCACGAGCAGTACTTC

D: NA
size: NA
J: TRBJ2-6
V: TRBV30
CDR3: CAWSDTGPGANVLTF
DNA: TGTGCCTGGAGTGACACGGGGCCTGGGGCCAACGTCCTGACTTTC

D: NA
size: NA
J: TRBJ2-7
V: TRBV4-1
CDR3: CASSHQAMTSFPYEQYF
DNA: TGCGCCAGCAGCCACCAGGCAATGACATCGTTCCCCTACGAGCAGTACTTC

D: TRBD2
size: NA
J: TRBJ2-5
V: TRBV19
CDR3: CASSIGGTRKETQYF
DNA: TGTGCCAGTAGTATAGGTGGGACTAGAAAAGAGACCCAGTACTTC

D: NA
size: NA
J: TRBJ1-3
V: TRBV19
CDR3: CASRNYRPLSSGNTIYF
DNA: TGTGCCAGTAGGAACTACAGGCCCCTCAGCTCTGGAAACACCATATATTTT

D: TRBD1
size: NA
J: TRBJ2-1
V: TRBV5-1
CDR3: CASNNQGASRIGEQFF
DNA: TGCGCCAGCAACAACCAGGGGGCAAGTAGGATTGGTGAGCAGTTCTTC

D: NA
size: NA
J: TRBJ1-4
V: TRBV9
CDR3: CASSVGPGGTNEKLFF
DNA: TGTGCCAGCAGCGTAGGACCCGGGGGGACTAATGAAAAACTGTTTTTT

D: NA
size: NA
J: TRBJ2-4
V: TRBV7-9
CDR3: CASSLDSRGIQYF
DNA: TGTGCCAGCAGCCTGGACAGTCGGGGCATTCAGTACTTC

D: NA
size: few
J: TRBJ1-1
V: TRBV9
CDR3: CASAVGDTEAFF
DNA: TGTGCCAGCGCAGTCGGGGACACTGAAGCTTTCTTT

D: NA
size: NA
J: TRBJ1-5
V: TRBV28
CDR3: CASTLSGQGRQPQHF
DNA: TGTGCCAGCACCCTAAGTGGGCAGGGGAGGCAGCCCCAGCATTTT

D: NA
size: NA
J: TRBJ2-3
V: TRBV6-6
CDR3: CASSSPGTDTQYF
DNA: TGTGCCAGCAGTTCCCCCGGCACAGATACGCAGTATTTT

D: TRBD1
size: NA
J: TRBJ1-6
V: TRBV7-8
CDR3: CASSQDRASSPLHF
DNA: TGTGCCAGCAGCCAAGACAGGGCGAGTTCACCCCTCCACTTT

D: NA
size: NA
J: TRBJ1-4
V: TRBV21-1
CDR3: CASSKLGQLNEKLFF
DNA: TGTGCCAGCAGCAAGTTAGGACAGCTAAATGAAAAACTGTTTTTT

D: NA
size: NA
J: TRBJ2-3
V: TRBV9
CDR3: CASSGATTDTQYF
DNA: TGTGCCAGCAGTGGGGCGACCACAGATACGCAGTATTTT

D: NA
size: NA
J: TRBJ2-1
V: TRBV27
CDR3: CASSLSTDNEQFF
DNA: TGTGCCAGCAGTTTATCCACTGACAATGAGCAGTTCTTC

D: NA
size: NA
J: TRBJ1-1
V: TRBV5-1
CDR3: CASSLEPQMNTEAFF
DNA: TGCGCCAGCAGCTTGGAACCTCAGATGAACACTGAAGCTTTCTTT

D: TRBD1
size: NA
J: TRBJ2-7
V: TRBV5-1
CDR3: CASSLGSGGAYEQYF
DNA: TGCGCCAGCAGCTTGGGGTCAGGGGGCGCTTACGAGCAGTACTTC